This TCR beta chain was identified during a study of blood T cell repertoires in COVID-19. Study background: Whether acute or convalescent, the COVID-19 samples came from the United States, Italy and Spain. The analysed material was cDNA or gDNA that came from T cells, B-cell-depleted T cells, or PBMCs.

As handled by the study authors: Reference gene primers were amplified, and this amplification served to estimate nucleated cell counts. Produced via immunoSEQ multiplex PCR; TCRdb's table is partial and in-frame only. The D gene and trimming were derived from the DNA, and the V and J assignments and clone size from that table. The table has around 250,000 clones, approximately 82% seen once. CDR3 size: 12 residues. Germline V gives CDR1 MNHEY, CDR2 SVGAGI. V lost 11 bases and J lost 2, with 12 bases in between. Material for sequencing was peripheral blood. This chain joins TRBV6-5 and TRBJ1-1; possible D gene TRBD1, 6 bases. The receptor comes from a young woman with acute or convalescent COVID-19. The CDR3 nucleotides read TGTGCCGGACAGAGTTTCAACACTGAAGCTTTCTTT. The encoded protein is CAGQSFNTEAFF.